This T cell receptor beta chain was sequenced for a study of blood T cells in healthy people across ages. With a J-beta primer mix and a sample-barcoded 5' primer, a second PCR ran about 6 to 11 cycles. TCRdb reprocessed the 5' RACE reads via MiXCR and lists one record per CDR3 protein. The table lists about 1.7 million distinct CDR3 sequences, 28% of them singletons, with roughly 8.2% in the top ten. There are many counts of this clonotype. V was cut by 4 bases and J by 2 bases, with 19 bases left in between. Germline V gene data show CDR1 as SGHRS and CDR2 as YFSETQ. This CDR3 comprises 16 residues.

The sample was blood. The origin of this receptor is a woman in her twenties or thirties in good health. The chain combines TRBV5-1 with TRBJ2-7; D is possibly TRBD1 (6 bases). CDR3 amino acids: CASSAEPGQKTYEQYF. CDR3 sequence (DNA): TGCGCCAGCAGCGCGGAGCCGGGACAAAAGACCTACGAGCAGTACTTC. The complete variable domain, with remaining parts taken from reference TRBV5-1 and TRBJ2-7, reads KAGVTQTPRYLIKTRGQQVTLSCSPISGHRSVSWYQQTPGQGLQFLFEYFSETQRNKGNFPGRFSGRQFSNSRSEMNVSTLELGDSALYLCASSAEPGQKTYEQYFGPGTRLTVT.